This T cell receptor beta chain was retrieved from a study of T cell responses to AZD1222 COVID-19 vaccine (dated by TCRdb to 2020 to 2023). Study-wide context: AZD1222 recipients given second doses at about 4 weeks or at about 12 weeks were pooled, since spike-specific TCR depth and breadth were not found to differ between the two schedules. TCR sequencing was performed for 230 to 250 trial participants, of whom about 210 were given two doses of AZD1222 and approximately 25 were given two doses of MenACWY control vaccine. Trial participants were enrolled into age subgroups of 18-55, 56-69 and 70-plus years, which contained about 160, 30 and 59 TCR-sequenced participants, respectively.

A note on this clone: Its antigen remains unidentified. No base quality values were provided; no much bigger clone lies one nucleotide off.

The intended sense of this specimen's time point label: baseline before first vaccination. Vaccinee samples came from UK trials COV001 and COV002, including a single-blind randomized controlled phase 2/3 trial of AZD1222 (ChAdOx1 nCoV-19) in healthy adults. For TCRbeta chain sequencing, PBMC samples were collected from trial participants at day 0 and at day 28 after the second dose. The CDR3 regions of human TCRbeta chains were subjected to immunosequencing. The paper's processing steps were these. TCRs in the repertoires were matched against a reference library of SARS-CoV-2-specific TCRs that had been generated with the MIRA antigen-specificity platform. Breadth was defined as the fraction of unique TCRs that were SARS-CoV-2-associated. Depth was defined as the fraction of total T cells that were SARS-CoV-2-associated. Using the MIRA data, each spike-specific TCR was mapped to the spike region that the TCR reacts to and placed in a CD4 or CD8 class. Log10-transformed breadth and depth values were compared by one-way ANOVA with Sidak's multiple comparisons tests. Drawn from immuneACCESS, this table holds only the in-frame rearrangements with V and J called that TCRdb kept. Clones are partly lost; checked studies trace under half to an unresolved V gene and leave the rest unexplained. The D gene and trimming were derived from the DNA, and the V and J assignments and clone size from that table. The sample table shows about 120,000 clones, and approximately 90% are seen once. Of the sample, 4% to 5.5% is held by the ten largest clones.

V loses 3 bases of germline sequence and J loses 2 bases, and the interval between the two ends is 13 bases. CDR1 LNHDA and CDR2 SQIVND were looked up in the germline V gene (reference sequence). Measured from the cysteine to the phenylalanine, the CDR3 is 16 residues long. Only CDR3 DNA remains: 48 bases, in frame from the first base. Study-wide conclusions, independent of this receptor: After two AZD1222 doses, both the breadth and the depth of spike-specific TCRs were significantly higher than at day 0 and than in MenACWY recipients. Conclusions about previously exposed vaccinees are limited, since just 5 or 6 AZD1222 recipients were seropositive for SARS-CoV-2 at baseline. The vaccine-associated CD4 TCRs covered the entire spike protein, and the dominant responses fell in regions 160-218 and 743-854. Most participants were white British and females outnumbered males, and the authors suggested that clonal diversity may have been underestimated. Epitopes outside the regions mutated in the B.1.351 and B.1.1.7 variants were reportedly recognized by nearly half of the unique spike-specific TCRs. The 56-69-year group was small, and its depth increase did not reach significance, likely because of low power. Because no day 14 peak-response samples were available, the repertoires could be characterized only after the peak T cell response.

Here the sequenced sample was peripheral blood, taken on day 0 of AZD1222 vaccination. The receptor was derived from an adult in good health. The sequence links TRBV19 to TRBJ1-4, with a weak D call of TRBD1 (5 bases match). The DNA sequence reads TGTGCCAGTAGTATGTCGCAGGGTAGCACTAATGAAAAACTGTTTTTT. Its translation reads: CASSMSQGSTNEKLFF. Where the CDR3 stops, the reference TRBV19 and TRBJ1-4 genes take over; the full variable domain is DGGITQSPKYLFRKEGQNVTLSCEQNLNHDAMYWYRQDPGQGLRLIYYSQIVNDFQKGDIAEGYSVSREKKESFPLTVTSAQKNPTAFYLCASSMSQGSTNEKLFFGSGTQLSVL.